This T cell receptor beta chain was identified during a study of T cells in Graves' hyperthyroidism and ophthalmopathy (dated by TCRdb to between 2018 and 2021). Regarding the research as a whole: Peripheral blood samples were taken at the time of initial diagnosis, prior to any treatment. According to the paper, TCR Vbeta CDR3 sequencing was carried out on 135 peripheral blood samples, which came from more than 40 ophthalmopathy, around 74 hyperthyroidism and roughly 17 progressor patients. An independent validation cohort of under 20 hyperthyroidism patients and 17 patients who later progressed to ophthalmopathy tested prospective prediction of ophthalmopathy. To identify distinguishing TCR V-J signatures, a discovery cohort of about 100 patients was used, comprising 43 with Graves' ophthalmopathy and roughly 60 with stable Graves' hyperthyroidism. Following sampling, methimazole starting at 30 mg daily was given to hyperthyroidism patients, and high-dose intravenous methylprednisolone was given to ophthalmopathy patients. The 100 discovery patients were randomly divided into training and test sets at a 7:3 ratio. Thyroid tissue and blood T-cell repertoires from roughly six Graves' hyperthyroidism patients were also compared in the study. What the research found in general, with its limitations: In validation, the model predicted progression to ophthalmopathy with roughly 70% sensitivity and around 72% specificity, a median of approximately 6.7 months before onset. In cross-validation, a model built on a 13 V-J signature told ophthalmopathy apart from stable hyperthyroidism with approximately 90% sensitivity and roughly 81% specificity, and in testing the same model reached 80%/75%. Most expanded thyroid clonotypes (frequency above 0.001) were also detected in blood, suggesting blood repertoires may reflect thyroid immune responses. No statistical method was used to set the sample size in advance, and investigators knew the group allocation.

TCR beta CDR3 regions were amplified from RNA transcripts. The TCR CDR3 was subjected to a first round of RT-PCR using the HTBI primer set and the Qiagen OneStep RT-PCR kit. A second multiplex PCR round built the libraries, followed by size selection and purification. The libraries were sequenced on an Illumina HiSeq2000 using paired-end 100 bp reads. The source study handled its data this way. SOAPnuke was used to process the raw data, removing reads that contained adapters or uncalled bases, had a mean Phred below 15, or lacked an exact match to the constant primer or identifier. High-quality paired reads were merged with COPE v1.2.5, and unique nucleotide sequences were defined as clonotypes. MiTCR v1.1 was used to align the clonotypes against IMGT TRBV, TRBD and TRBJ reference segments. The analysis was restricted to V-J combinations with a frequency above 0.0001, which together covered 99% to 99.2% of the repertoires. The TCS score was defined as the ratio of F50 (clonal expansion) to E x V (chaos), calculated using BLOSUM62-based TCRdist between CDR3 peptides within each V-J. Welch's t-statistics and random forest reduced fewer than 600 V-J features to 10 to 15, which were used in a naive Bayes classifier (R e1071). TCRdb cleaned the public reads at Q25 with fastp, built clones with MiXCR and kept in-frame beta chains. Every distinct CDR3 protein forms one entry, paired with its most common genes and DNA. The V and J calls come from TCRdb's annotation, not from the publication. The sample profile shows about 480,000 distinct CDR3 sequences; 13% to 15% of them were found once. The top ten constitute less than 20% of the sample.

This clonotype was seen many times. There is no known antigen for this receptor. Per-nucleotide qualities are absent, and no much larger clonotype sits a single base away. In the germline V gene, CDR1 corresponds to SNHLY and CDR2 to FYNNEI. The CDR3 goes from the cysteine to the phenylalanine over 15 residues. The DNA shown is the 45-base CDR3, in frame from base 1. V is trimmed back by 6 bases and J by 5 bases, and the junction contains 8 bases that no gene match accounts for. Stable Graves' hyperthyroidism was defined as the absence of progression to ophthalmopathy over 18 months of follow-up. Hyperthyroidism patients were newly diagnosed, had a disease duration of under 2 months, and were aged 18 to 65 years. The study excluded patients with uncontrolled infections, other autoimmune diseases, pregnancy or lactation. Clinical symptoms, serum thyroxine and TRAb, thyroid ultrasound, and orbital computed tomography formed the basis for the diagnoses. PBMCs were isolated from around 10 ml of fresh peripheral blood by Ficoll-Paque density gradient centrifugation. Total RNA was extracted with Trizol reagent, and quality was checked on an Agilent 2100 Bioanalyzer.

This TCR was recovered from a woman younger than 30 with Graves' hyperthyroidism. The rearranged chain carries TRBV2 and TRBJ1-4; 8 bases in the junction line up with TRBD1. Sequencing was carried out using blood. The CDR3 loop reads CASSPAGTGNEKLFF. The DNA sequence is TGTGCCAGCAGCCCCGCCGGGACAGGCAATGAAAAACTGTTTTTT. Reference TRBV2 and TRBJ1-4 genes cover what lies past the CDR3, so the full variable domain is EPEVTQTPSHQVTQMGQEVILRCVPISNHLYFYWYRQILGQKVEFLVSFYNNEISEKSEIFDDQFSVERPDGSNFTLKIRSTKLEDSAMYFCASSPAGTGNEKLFFGSGTQLSVL.